These T cell receptor beta chains were read from a single sample in a study of blood T cell repertoires in COVID-19. TCRdb keeps only in-frame clones here, not all; method: immunoSEQ multiplex PCR. Of approximately 250,000 clones in the sample, 88% were seen once. The specimen was peripheral blood. The receptors here all came from a woman between 70 and 85 years old with COVID-19, enrolled during active disease. Both conserved end residues are part of each CDR3. Fields, in order: V gene, J gene, clone size, D gene, CDR3 DNA, CDR3 protein. A D gene is named only where the DNA matches it firmly. Not all rows give a size; the values are once, few, many and, for expanded clones, a class.

>TRBV19|TRBJ1-4|once|.
TGTGCCAGTAGCGTATCTGGCAGGACTAATGAAAAACTGTTTTTT
CASSVSGRTNEKLFF
>TRBV9|TRBJ2-1|.|TRBD1
TGTGCCAGCAGCGCAAAACACCGGGACAGCGCCTACAATGAGCAGTTCTTC
CASSAKHRDSAYNEQFF
>TRBV30|TRBJ2-1|.|.
TGTGCCTGGAGTTTAACCCCCCTCGGGAGTGGCTACAATGAGCAGTTCTTC
CAWSLTPLGSGYNEQFF
>TRBV28|TRBJ2-7|.|TRBD2
TGTGCCACCGGTCTCCAGCGGGAGGGAAGCGAGCAGTACTTC
CATGLQREGSEQYF
>TRBV4-3|TRBJ1-2|.|.
TGCGCCAGCAGCCAAGGGGAGGGTCCCTATGGCTACACCTTC
CASSQGEGPYGYTF
>TRBV18|TRBJ1-1|.|TRBD1
TGTGCCAGCTCACCAGGGACAGGGAGGAACACTGAAGCTTTCTTT
CASSPGTGRNTEAFF
>TRBV6-5|TRBJ1-1|once|.
TGTGCCAGCAATCGGGGGGCTTTGAACACTGAAGCTTTCTTT
CASNRGALNTEAFF
>TRBV7-2|TRBJ2-5|.|.
TGTGCCAGCAGTCGACAGAGCCTCCAAGAGACCCAGTACTTC
CASSRQSLQETQYF
>TRBV6-2/TRBV6-3|TRBJ1-5|once|.
TGTGCCAGCAGTTCTATTCGCACAGGGTGGTTTCAGCCCCAGCATTTT
CASSSIRTGWFQPQHF
>TRBV5-1|TRBJ2-3|.|.
TGCGCCAGCAGCTTGGCCGCGGGAATCACAGATACGCAGTATTTT
CASSLAAGITDTQYF
>TRBV7-2|TRBJ2-5|.|TRBD2
TGTGCCAGCAGCTTAGTGGTCTCTAGCGGGAGCCAAGAGACCCAGTACTTC
CASSLVVSSGSQETQYF
>TRBV27|TRBJ2-1|.|TRBD2
TGTGCCAGCACTGGTGGGGGAGGGCCAGTGGGGGAGCAGTTCTTC
CASTGGGGPVGEQFF
>TRBV5-5|TRBJ2-1|.|.
TGTGCCAGCAGCTTGGCCCACGAGAGCCATGAGCAGTTCTTC
CASSLAHESHEQFF
>TRBV4-2|TRBJ2-1|.|TRBD1
TGTGCCAGCAGCCAAGGGGACAGGGGGCACAATGAGCAGTTCTTC
CASSQGDRGHNEQFF
>TRBV6-6|TRBJ1-6|.|.
TGTGCCAGCAGTTACACACCCCAGGGAATCAATTCACCCCTCCACTTT
CASSYTPQGINSPLHF
>TRBV2|TRBJ1-6|.|TRBD1
TGTGCCAGCCAAGACAGGGGCCTAGGTAATTCACCCCTCCACTTT
CASQDRGLGNSPLHF
>TRBV28|TRBJ1-2|.|TRBD1
TGTGCCAGCAGTTTATTGGGGACAGGCGAGGGGGGCTACACCTTC
CASSLLGTGEGGYTF
>TRBV6-5|TRBJ1-2|.|.
TGTGCCAGCAGTACCGGGACACAATATGGCTACACCTTC
CASSTGTQYGYTF
>TRBV7-3|TRBJ2-7|.|TRBD2
TGTGCCAGCAGCAAAACTAGCGGGGACTCCTACGAGCAGTACTTC
CASSKTSGDSYEQYF
>TRBV7-9|TRBJ2-7|.|.
TGTGCCAGCAGACACGACAGTTACTCCTACGAGCAGTACTTC
CASRHDSYSYEQYF
>TRBV7-3|TRBJ2-3|.|.
TGTGCCAGCAGCTTAGGTGGGAGCGGCACAGATACGCAGTATTTT
CASSLGGSGTDTQYF
>TRBV30|TRBJ1-1|.|.
TGTGCCTGGAGCCCGGCTTGGGCGGGGAACACTGAAGCTTTCTTT
CAWSPAWAGNTEAFF
>TRBV7-2|TRBJ2-7|.|.
TGTGCCAGCAGCTTATTCTCCGAGCAGTACTTC
CASSLFSEQYF
>TRBV29-1|TRBJ1-4|.|.
TGCAGCGTTGACGGGCAGGGAAGTGAAAAACTGTTTTTT
CSVDGQGSEKLFF
>TRBV5-1|TRBJ1-2|.|TRBD1
TGCGCCAGCAGCACCTCAGGGGGCAACTATGGCTACACCTTC
CASSTSGGNYGYTF
>TRBV4-3|TRBJ1-5|.|.
TGCGCCAGCAGCCAAGTCAGGGCCCATCAGCCCCAGCATTTT
CASSQVRAHQPQHF
>TRBV18|TRBJ2-7|.|TRBD1
TGTGCCAGCTCACCAACACTACAGGGGGCCAGTTACGAGCAGTACTTC
CASSPTLQGASYEQYF
>TRBV2|TRBJ1-1|.|.
TGTGCCAGCAGTGAACAGGGCAGGGAAGCTTTCTTT
CASSEQGREAFF
>TRBV2|TRBJ2-1|.|.
TGTGCCAGCAGTGATCTAGGCAATGAGCAGTTCTTC
CASSDLGNEQFF
>TRBV28|TRBJ1-3|.|.
TGTGCCAAAACGGGAGCCCCTGGAAACACCATATATTTT
CAKTGAPGNTIYF
>TRBV7-8|TRBJ1-2|.|.
TGTGCCAGCAGCTTGGGGGCGCGAGGCTACACCTTC
CASSLGARGYTF
>TRBV3-1/TRBV3-2|TRBJ2-2|few|.
TGTGCCAGCAGCTATTACAGGGGACTGAACACCGGGGAGCTGTTTTTT
CASSYYRGLNTGELFF
>TRBV28|TRBJ2-7|.|.
TGTGCCAGCAGTTCGGGATCGAGCCCTTACGAGCGGTACTTC
CASSSGSSPYERYF
>TRBV9|TRBJ2-1|.|TRBD2
TGTGCCAGCAGCGTAGGTGGGACTAGCGGCCCCTACAATGAGCAGTTCTTC
CASSVGGTSGPYNEQFF
>TRBV24-1|TRBJ1-2|.|TRBD1
TGTGCCACCAGTGATCCAGACAGGGACTATGGCTACACCTTC
CATSDPDRDYGYTF
>TRBV28|TRBJ2-1|.|TRBD2
TGTGCCAGCACGGACGCGGGGACTAGCGGGAACAATGAGCAGTTCTTC
CASTDAGTSGNNEQFF
>TRBV7-9|TRBJ2-1|.|.
TGTGCCAGCAGCTTAAGGGCGGGTAGAAGCTCCTACAATGAGCAGTTCTTC
CASSLRAGRSSYNEQFF
>TRBV7-2|TRBJ1-1|once|.
TGTGCCAGCAGCCCCAGTATGAACACTGAAGCTTTCTTT
CASSPSMNTEAFF
>TRBV6-5|TRBJ2-2|.|TRBD1
TGTGCCAGCAGACCGACAGGGTTGCCCGGGGAGCTGTTTTTT
CASRPTGLPGELFF
>TRBV4-3|TRBJ2-7|.|TRBD2
TGCGCCAGCAGCCAAGCGGGAGGGTTCGAGCAGTACTTC
CASSQAGGFEQYF
>TRBV29-1|TRBJ1-2|.|.
TGCAGCGTTGATGGTGAACAGGCACTTTCTAGCTACACCTTC
CSVDGEQALSSYTF
>TRBV11-3|TRBJ2-7|.|.
TGTGCCAGCAGCTTAGGGAGAGTATCCTACGAGCAGTACTTC
CASSLGRVSYEQYF
>TRBV27|TRBJ2-7|.|TRBD2
TGTGCCAGCAGTCCAAACCCGGGACTAGCGGGAGAGAGTGAGCAGTACTTC
CASSPNPGLAGESEQYF
>TRBV5-5|TRBJ2-7|.|TRBD2
TGTGCCAGCAGGGTGAGCGGGGACCAGTACTTC
CASRVSGDQYF
>TRBV7-2|TRBJ1-2|.|.
TGTGCCAGCAGCTTATTACAGGGACATGGCTACACCTTC
CASSLLQGHGYTF